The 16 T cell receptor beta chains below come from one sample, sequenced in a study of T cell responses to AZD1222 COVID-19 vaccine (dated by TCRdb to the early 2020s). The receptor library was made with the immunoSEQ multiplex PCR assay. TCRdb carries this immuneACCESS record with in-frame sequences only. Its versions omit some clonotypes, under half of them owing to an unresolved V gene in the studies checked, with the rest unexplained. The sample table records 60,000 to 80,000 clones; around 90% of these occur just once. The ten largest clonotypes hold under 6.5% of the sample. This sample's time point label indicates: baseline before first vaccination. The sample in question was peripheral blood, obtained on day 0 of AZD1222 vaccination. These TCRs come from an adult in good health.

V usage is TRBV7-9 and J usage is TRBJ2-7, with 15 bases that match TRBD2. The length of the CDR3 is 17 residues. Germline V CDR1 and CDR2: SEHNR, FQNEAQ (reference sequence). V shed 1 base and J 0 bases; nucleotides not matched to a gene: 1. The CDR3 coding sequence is TGTGCCAGCAGCTTAGGGACTAGCGGGGGGGCCTCCTACGAGCAGTACTTC. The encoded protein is CASSLGTSGGASYEQYF.

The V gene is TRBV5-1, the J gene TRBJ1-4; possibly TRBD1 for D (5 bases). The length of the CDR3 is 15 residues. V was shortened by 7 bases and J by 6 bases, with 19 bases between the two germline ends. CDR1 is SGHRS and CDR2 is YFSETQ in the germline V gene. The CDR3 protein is CASGLLGTVDEKLFF. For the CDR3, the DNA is TGCGCCAGCGGATTACTCGGGACTGTAGATGAAAAACTGTTTTTT. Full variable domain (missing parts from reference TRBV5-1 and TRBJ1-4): KAGVTQTPRYLIKTRGQQVTLSCSPISGHRSVSWYQQTPGQGLQFLFEYFSETQRNKGNFPGRFSGRQFSNSRSEMNVSTLELGDSALYLCASGLLGTVDEKLFFGSGTQLSVL.

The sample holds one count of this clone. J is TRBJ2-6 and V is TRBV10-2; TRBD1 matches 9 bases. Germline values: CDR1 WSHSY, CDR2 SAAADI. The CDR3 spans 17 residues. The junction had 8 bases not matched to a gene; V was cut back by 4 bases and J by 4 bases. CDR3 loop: CASSVLQGASGANVLTF. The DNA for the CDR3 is TGCGCCAGCAGTGTTCTACAGGGGGCGAGCGGGGCCAACGTCCTGACTTTC.

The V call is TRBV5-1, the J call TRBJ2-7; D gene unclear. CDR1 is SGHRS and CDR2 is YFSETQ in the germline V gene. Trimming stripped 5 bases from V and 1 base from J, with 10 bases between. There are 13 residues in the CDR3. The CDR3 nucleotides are TGCGCCAGCAGTTCGGCAGGATCCTACGAGCAGTACTTC. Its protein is CASSSAGSYEQYF. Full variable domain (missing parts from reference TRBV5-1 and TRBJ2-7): KAGVTQTPRYLIKTRGQQVTLSCSPISGHRSVSWYQQTPGQGLQFLFEYFSETQRNKGNFPGRFSGRQFSNSRSEMNVSTLELGDSALYLCASSSAGSYEQYFGPGTRLTVT.

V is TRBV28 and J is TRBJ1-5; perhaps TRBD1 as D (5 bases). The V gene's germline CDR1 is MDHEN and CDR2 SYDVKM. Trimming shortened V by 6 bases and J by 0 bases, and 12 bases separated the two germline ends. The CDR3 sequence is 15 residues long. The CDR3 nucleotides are TGTGCCAGCAGGCTTGAGGGGAATAGCAATCAGCCCCAGCATTTT. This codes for CASRLEGNSNQPQHF.

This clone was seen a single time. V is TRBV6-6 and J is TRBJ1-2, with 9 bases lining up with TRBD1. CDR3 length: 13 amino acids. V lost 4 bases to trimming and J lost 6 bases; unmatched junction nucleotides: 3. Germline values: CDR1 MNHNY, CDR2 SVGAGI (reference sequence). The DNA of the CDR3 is TGTGCCAGCAGTTCGGGACAGGGAGATGGCTACACCTTC. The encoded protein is CASSSGQGDGYTF.

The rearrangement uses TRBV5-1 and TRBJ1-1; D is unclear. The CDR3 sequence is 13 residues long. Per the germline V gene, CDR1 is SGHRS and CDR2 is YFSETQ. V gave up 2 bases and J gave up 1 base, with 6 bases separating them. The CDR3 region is CASSLTRNTEAFF. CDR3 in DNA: TGCGCCAGCAGCTTAACAAGGAACACTGAAGCTTTCTTT. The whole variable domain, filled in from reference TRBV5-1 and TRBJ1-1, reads KAGVTQTPRYLIKTRGQQVTLSCSPISGHRSVSWYQQTPGQGLQFLFEYFSETQRNKGNFPGRFSGRQFSNSRSEMNVSTLELGDSALYLCASSLTRNTEAFFGQGTRLTVV.

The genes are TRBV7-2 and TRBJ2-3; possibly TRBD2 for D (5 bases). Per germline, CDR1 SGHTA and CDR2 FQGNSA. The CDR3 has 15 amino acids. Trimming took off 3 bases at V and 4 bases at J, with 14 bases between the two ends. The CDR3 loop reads CASSFYGDGADTQYF. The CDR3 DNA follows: TGTGCCAGCAGCTTTTACGGGGATGGCGCAGATACGCAGTATTTT.

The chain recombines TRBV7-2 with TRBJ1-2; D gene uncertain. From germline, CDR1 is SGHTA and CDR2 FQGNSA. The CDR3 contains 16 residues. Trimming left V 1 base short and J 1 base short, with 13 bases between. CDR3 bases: TGTGCCAGCAGCTTAGGTGGTCAGCAGGTTAACTATGGCTACACCTTC. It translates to CASSLGGQQVNYGYTF.

CDR3 nucleotide sequence: TGTGCCAGTAAGGAGCGGGGGGGACGGGAGACCCAGTACTTC. It specifies CASKERGGRETQYF. V usage is TRBV19 and J usage is TRBJ2-5; 10 bases fit TRBD2. The CDR3 spans 14 residues. The germline V gene has CDR1 LNHDA and CDR2 SQIVND (reference sequence). The J segment lost 5 bases and the V segment lost 7 bases, leaving 7 bases of the junction unmatched.

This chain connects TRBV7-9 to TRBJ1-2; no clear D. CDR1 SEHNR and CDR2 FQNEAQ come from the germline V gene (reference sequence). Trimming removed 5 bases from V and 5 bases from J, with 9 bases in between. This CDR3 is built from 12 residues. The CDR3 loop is CASSPGAYGYTF. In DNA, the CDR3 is TGTGCCAGCAGCCCAGGAGCGTATGGCTACACCTTC.

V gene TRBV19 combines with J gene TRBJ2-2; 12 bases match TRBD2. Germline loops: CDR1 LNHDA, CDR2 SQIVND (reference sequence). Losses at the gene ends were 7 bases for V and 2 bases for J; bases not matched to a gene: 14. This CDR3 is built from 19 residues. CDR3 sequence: CASTSYRLAGDLNTGELFF. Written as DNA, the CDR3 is TGTGCCAGTACTTCATATAGACTAGCGGGGGACCTTAACACCGGGGAGCTGTTTTTT. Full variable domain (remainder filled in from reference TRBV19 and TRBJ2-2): DGGITQSPKYLFRKEGQNVTLSCEQNLNHDAMYWYRQDPGQGLRLIYYSQIVNDFQKGDIAEGYSVSREKKESFPLTVTSAQKNPTAFYLCASTSYRLAGDLNTGELFFGEGSRLTVL.

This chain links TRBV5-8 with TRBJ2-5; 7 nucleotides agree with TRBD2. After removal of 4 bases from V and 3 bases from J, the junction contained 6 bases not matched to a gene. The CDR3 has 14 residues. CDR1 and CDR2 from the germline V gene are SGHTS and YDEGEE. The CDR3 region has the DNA TGTGCCAGCAGCCCCCGGACTAGGAAAGAGACCCAGTACTTC. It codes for CASSPRTRKETQYF.

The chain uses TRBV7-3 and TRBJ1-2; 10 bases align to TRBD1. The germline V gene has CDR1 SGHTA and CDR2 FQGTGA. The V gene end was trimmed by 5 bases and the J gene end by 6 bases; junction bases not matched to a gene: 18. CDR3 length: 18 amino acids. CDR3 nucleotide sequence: TGTGCCAGCAGCCCGACTTATCCGGGACAGGGGCTGGGTAATGGCTACACCTTC. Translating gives CASSPTYPGQGLGNGYTF.

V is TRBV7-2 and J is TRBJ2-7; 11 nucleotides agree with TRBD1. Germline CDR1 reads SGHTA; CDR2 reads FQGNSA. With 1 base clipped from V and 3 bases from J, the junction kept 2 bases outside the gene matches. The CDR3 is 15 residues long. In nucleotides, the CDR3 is TGTGCCAGCAGCTTAGTCGGGACAGGGGGCTACGAGCAGTACTTC. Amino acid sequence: CASSLVGTGGYEQYF.

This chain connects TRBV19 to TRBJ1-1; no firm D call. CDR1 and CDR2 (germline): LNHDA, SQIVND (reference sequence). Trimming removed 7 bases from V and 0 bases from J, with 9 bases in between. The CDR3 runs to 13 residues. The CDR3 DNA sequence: TGTGCCAGTACCGGGAGGATGAACACTGAAGCTTTCTTT. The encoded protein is CASTGRMNTEAFF.